These T cell receptor beta chains were read from a single sample in a study of regulatory dendritic cells for organ transplantation. The protocol was immunoSEQ multiplex PCR, while the TCRdb copy is restricted to in-frame clones and leaves out a portion. The repertoire holds 25,000 to 30,000 clones, with approximately 78% as singletons. Input material: naive CD4+ T cells from blood. These receptors came from a human donor in good health. Both conserved end residues are part of each CDR3.

J gene: TRBJ2-1; V gene: TRBV6-5; CDR3 length: 14; CDR3 protein: CASSYSPSGNEQFF
J gene: TRBJ2-2; V gene: TRBV7-2; CDR3 length: 14; CDR3 protein: CASSFIARTGELFF
J gene: TRBJ2-5; V gene: TRBV5-1; CDR3 length: 12; CDR3 protein: CARRGGRETQYF
J gene: TRBJ1-2; V gene: TRBV5-4; CDR3 length: 15; CDR3 protein: CASSLASPSNYGYTF
J gene: TRBJ1-1; V gene: TRBV18; CDR3 length: 16; CDR3 protein: CASSLGATGADTEAFF
J gene: TRBJ1-2; V gene: TRBV5-4; CDR3 length: 14; CDR3 protein: CASSLGAEGYGYTF
J gene: TRBJ1-2; V gene: TRBV7-2; CDR3 length: 14; CDR3 protein: CASSSRDSPYGYTF
J gene: TRBJ1-1; V gene: TRBV13; CDR3 length: 14; CDR3 protein: CASSGRLENTEAFF
J gene: TRBJ2-1; V gene: TRBV19; CDR3 length: 14; CDR3 protein: CASSPGLPSNEQFF
J gene: TRBJ2-5; V gene: TRBV2; CDR3 length: 12; CDR3 protein: CASRFQSETQYF
J gene: TRBJ2-2; V gene: TRBV7-2; CDR3 length: 14; CDR3 protein: CASSVLLNTGELFF
J gene: TRBJ2-7; V gene: TRBV9; CDR3 length: 15; CDR3 protein: CASSQAAGDAYEQYF
J gene: TRBJ1-6; V gene: TRBV9; CDR3 length: 14; CDR3 protein: CASSAGGVVSPLHF
J gene: TRBJ1-2; V gene: TRBV6-5; CDR3 length: 14; CDR3 protein: CASSYSIGAYGYTF
J gene: TRBJ1-3; V gene: TRBV7-2; CDR3 length: 17; CDR3 protein: CASSLVAPVGGANTIYF
J gene: TRBJ2-3; V gene: TRBV11-2; CDR3 length: 15; CDR3 protein: CASRPTSWATDTQYF
J gene: TRBJ1-3; V gene: TRBV5-5; CDR3 length: 15; CDR3 protein: CASSTVTLSGNTIYF